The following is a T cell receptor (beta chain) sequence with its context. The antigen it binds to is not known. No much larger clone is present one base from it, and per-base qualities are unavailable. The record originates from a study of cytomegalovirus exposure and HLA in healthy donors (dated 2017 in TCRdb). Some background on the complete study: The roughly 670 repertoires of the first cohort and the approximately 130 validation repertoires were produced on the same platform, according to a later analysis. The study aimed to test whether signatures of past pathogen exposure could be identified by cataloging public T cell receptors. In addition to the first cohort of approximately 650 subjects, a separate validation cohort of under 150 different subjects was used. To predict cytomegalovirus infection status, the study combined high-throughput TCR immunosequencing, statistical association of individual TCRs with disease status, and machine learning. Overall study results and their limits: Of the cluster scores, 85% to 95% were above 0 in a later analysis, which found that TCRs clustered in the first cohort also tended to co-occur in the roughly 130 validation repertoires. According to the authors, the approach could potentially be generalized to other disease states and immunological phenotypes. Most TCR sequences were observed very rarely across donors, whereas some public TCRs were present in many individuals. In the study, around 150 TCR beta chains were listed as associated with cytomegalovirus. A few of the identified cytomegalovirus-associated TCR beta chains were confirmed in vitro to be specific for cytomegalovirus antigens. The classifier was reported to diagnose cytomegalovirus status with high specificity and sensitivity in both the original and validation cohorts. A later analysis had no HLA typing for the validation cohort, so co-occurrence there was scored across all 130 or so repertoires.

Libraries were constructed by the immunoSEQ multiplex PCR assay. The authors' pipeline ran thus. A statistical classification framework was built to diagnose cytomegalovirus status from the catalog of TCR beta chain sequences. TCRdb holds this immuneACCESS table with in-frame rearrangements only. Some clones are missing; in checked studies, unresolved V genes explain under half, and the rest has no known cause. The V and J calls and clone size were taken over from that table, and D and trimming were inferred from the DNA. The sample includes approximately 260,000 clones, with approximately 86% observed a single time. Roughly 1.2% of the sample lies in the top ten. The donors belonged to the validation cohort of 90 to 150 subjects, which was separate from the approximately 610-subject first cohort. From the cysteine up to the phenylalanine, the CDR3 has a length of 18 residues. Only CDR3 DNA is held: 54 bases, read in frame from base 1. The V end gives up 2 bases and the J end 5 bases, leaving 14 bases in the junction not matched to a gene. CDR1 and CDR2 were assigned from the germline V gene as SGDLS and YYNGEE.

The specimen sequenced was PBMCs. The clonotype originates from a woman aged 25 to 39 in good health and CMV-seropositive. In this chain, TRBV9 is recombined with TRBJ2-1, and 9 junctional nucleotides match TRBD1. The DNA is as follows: TGTGCCAGCAGCGTCAGACCCGGGGGACAGGGATCCCACAATGAGCAGTTCTTC. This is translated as CASSVRPGGQGSHNEQFF.